The 29 T cell receptor beta chains given below trace back to one sample, sequenced in a study of blood T cell repertoires in COVID-19. Produced via immunoSEQ multiplex PCR; TCRdb's table is partial and in-frame only. This table has around 65,000 clones, roughly 93% appearing once. What was sequenced was peripheral blood. Source of these receptors: a human donor in a cohort sampled during active COVID-19.

The CDR3 nucleotides read TGTGCCAGCAGCTACGATCGGTCCAATGAGCAGTTCTTC. It encodes CASSYDRSNEQFF. The V and J genes are TRBV12-3 or TRBV12-4 and TRBJ2-1; D gene unclear. V lost 6 bases and J lost 6, with 12 bases in between. This CDR3 comprises 13 residues.

The chain links TRBV19 to TRBJ1-3; TRBD1 is a possible D gene (5 bases). Trimming shortened V by 5 bases and J by 4 bases, and 15 bases separated the two germline ends. CDR3 length: 15 residues. The V gene's germline CDR1 is LNHDA and CDR2 SQIVND (reference sequence). CDR3 sequence: CASSAGGASGNTIYF. CDR3 nucleotides: TGTGCCAGTAGTGCCGGAGGGGCTAGCGGAAACACCATATATTTT.

This rearrangement joins TRBV11-3 to TRBJ2-1, with D tentatively TRBD2 (7 bases). The CDR3 is 14 amino acids. Germline assignment: CDR1 SGHNT and CDR2 YENEEA. Trimming took 0 bases from V and 6 from J, leaving 9 bases between them. The CDR3 here is CASSLERGGNEQFF. In nucleotides, the CDR3 is TGTGCCAGCAGCTTAGAGAGGGGGGGCAATGAGCAGTTCTTC.

The chain combines TRBV10-1 with TRBJ2-7, with TRBD2 matching 10 bases. V dropped 4 bases and J dropped 7; count of bases not matched to a gene: 16. The V gene's germline CDR1 is WNHNN and CDR2 SYGVQD (reference sequence). The CDR3 sequence is 17 residues long. CDR3 coding DNA: TGCGCCAGCAGTGCAGTTGGGGCTAGCGGGAGCTTCGAAGAGCAGTACTTC. Amino acids: CASSAVGASGSFEEQYF.

The chain carries TRBV5-1 and TRBJ2-3; 8 bases align to TRBD2. V was clipped by 6 bases and J by 3 bases; unmatched bases: 6. The CDR3 extends over 14 amino acids. CDR1 is SGHRS and CDR2 is YFSETQ in the germline V gene. In DNA, the CDR3 is TGCGCCAGCACCCCAGTAGCGGGGACAGATACGCAGTATTTT. The encoded protein is CASTPVAGTDTQYF.

This chain joins TRBV5-1 and TRBJ2-5; TRBD2 is a possible D gene (6 bases). This CDR3 is built from 13 residues. Germline-derived CDR1 and CDR2 are SGHRS and YFSETQ. V was trimmed by 1 base and J by 5 bases, leaving 9 bases between them. CDR3 in amino acids: CASSLPGGETQYF. CDR3 sequence (DNA): TGCGCCAGCAGCTTGCCAGGAGGGGAGACCCAGTACTTC.

The rearrangement joins TRBV6-5 to TRBJ2-7; D call uncertain. Germline CDR1 and CDR2: MNHEY and SVGAGI. V was cut by 4 bases and J by 0 bases, with 10 bases left in between. This CDR3 contains 14 residues. The CDR3 sequence is CASSSPSSSYEQYF. Written as DNA, the CDR3 is TGTGCCAGCAGTTCCCCGTCGAGCTCCTACGAGCAGTACTTC.

This chain connects TRBV25-1 to TRBJ1-6, with 12 bases identical to TRBD1. This CDR3 spans 16 amino acids. CDR1 is MGHDK, CDR2 SYGVNS, per germline. V was pared by 8 bases and J by 7 bases, with 9 bases of the junction left unmatched. Here the CDR3 reads CASSVGTGGRNSPLHF. DNA for the CDR3: TGTGCCAGCTCGGTCGGGACAGGGGGCCGCAATTCACCCCTCCACTTT.

V is TRBV10-3 and J is TRBJ2-5; 7 bases are shared with TRBD2. In germline, CDR1 is ENHRY, CDR2 SYGVKD. The length of the CDR3 is 14 residues. Trimming at V came to 4 bases and at J to 2 bases, leaving 4 bases not matched to a gene. The CDR3 here is CAISAHGGQETQYF. CDR3 nucleotide sequence: TGTGCCATCAGTGCCCACGGGGGGCAAGAGACCCAGTACTTC.

The J gene is TRBJ1-2, the V gene TRBV18; TRBD1 aligns across 7 bases. The CDR3 has 18 amino acids. Trimming cost V 4 bases and J 1 base; bases outside gene matches: 15. Germline V lookup: CDR1 KGHSH, CDR2 LQKENI. CDR3 in amino acids: CASSLDRTNRGINYGYTF. The CDR3 DNA reads as TGTGCCAGCTCACTTGATCGGACAAACAGGGGTATTAACTATGGCTACACCTTC.

V gene TRBV18 combines with J gene TRBJ1-2; 9 positions agree with TRBD1. The trim removed 2 bases at V and 4 bases at J, leaving 11 bases unmatched. The CDR3 length is 17 residues. The germline V gene encodes CDR1 KGHSH and CDR2 LQKENI. The CDR3 loop is CASSPGTGRRTGYGYTF. CDR3 in DNA: TGTGCCAGCTCACCAGGGACAGGGCGGCGTACGGGCTATGGCTACACCTTC.

The chain employs TRBV10-3 and TRBJ1-2; 9 nucleotides match TRBD1. The germline gives CDR1 ENHRY, CDR2 SYGVKD. This CDR3 is 13 amino acids long. J was trimmed by 8 bases and V by 6 bases; bases with no gene match: 7. For the CDR3, the DNA is TGTGCCATCAGCCCGGGACAGGGAGGAGGCTACACCTTC. Its protein product is CAISPGQGGGYTF.

This clone was observed a single time. V and J are TRBV18 and TRBJ2-3; 15 bases map to TRBD2. Germline-derived CDR1 and CDR2 are KGHSH and LQKENI. The CDR3 contains 16 residues. After removal of 6 bases from V and 5 bases from J, the junction contained 6 bases not matched to a gene. The CDR3 region is CASSLGLAGGKDTQYF. In DNA form, the CDR3 reads TGTGCCAGCTCTCTCGGACTAGCGGGAGGGAAAGATACGCAGTATTTT. The entire variable domain, with the rest obtained from reference TRBV18 and TRBJ2-3, is as follows: NAGVMQNPRHLVRRRGQEARLRCSPMKGHSHVYWYRQLPEEGLKFMVYLQKENIIDESGMPKERFSAEFPKEGPSILRIQQVVRGDSAAYFCASSLGLAGGKDTQYFGPGTRLTVL.

The chain recombines TRBV27 with TRBJ1-2, with D tentatively TRBD1 (6 bases). CDR1 is MNHEY and CDR2 is SMNVEV in the germline V gene (reference sequence). Between the trimmed V and J ends, which lost 5 bases and 3 bases, there was a span of 10 bases. The CDR3 runs 13 residues. The CDR3 DNA reads as TGTGCCAGCAGTCCGGACAGTTACTATGGCTACACCTTC. This gives the protein CASSPDSYYGYTF.

The rearrangement links TRBV9 to TRBJ2-1; no clear D gene. The V and J ends lost 1 base and 0 bases respectively, with 8 bases between them. This CDR3 comprises 15 residues. CDR1 SGDLS and CDR2 YYNGEE come from the germline V gene. The CDR3 DNA reads as TGTGCCAGCAGCGTATTGGGCGTCTCCTACAATGAGCAGTTCTTC. Protein product: CASSVLGVSYNEQFF.

This chain links TRBV24-1 with TRBJ2-3; 7 nucleotides line up with TRBD1. J was trimmed by 3 bases and V by 3 bases; bases with no gene match: 5. The CDR3 runs 15 residues. Germline CDR1 is KGHDR and CDR2 is SFDVKD. The CDR3 spells CATSDTGVGTDTQYF. The CDR3 DNA follows: TGTGCCACCAGTGATACAGGGGTGGGGACAGATACGCAGTATTTT.

V is TRBV18 and J is TRBJ2-2; possibly TRBD2 for D (5 bases). Germline V gene data show CDR1 as KGHSH and CDR2 as LQKENI. The V and J ends lost 3 bases and 1 base respectively, with 15 bases between them. This CDR3 has 17 residues. CDR3: CASSPSPGGLNTGELFF. DNA for the CDR3: TGTGCCAGCTCACCCTCACCGGGCGGGTTGAACACCGGGGAGCTGTTTTTT. The full variable domain, with the rest looked up from reference TRBV18 and TRBJ2-2, is NAGVMQNPRHLVRRRGQEARLRCSPMKGHSHVYWYRQLPEEGLKFMVYLQKENIIDESGMPKERFSAEFPKEGPSILRIQQVVRGDSAAYFCASSPSPGGLNTGELFFGEGSRLTVL.

The chain carries TRBV6-5 and TRBJ2-1; TRBD2 agrees at 8 bases. Unmatched junction bases numbered 4, after V lost 8 bases and J lost 4 bases. Germline V lookup: CDR1 MNHEY, CDR2 SVGAGI. The CDR3 is 13 amino acids. CDR3 sequence: CASCSGGYNEQFF. In DNA form, the CDR3 reads TGTGCCAGCTGCAGCGGGGGATACAATGAGCAGTTCTTC.

This sequence joins TRBV12-3 or TRBV12-4 and TRBJ2-2, with 7 bases matching TRBD2. The CDR3 spans 13 residues. V trimming: 8 bases; J trimming: 2 bases; junction bases outside the gene matches: 2. CDR3 in DNA: TGTGCCAGCCTAGCGGCCAACACCGGGGAGCTGTTTTTT. Its translation is CASLAANTGELFF.

This chain links TRBV24-1 with TRBJ2-5; 11 positions agree with TRBD2. V lost 4 bases and J lost 6; bases outside the gene matches: 6. The CDR3 is 15 amino acids. CDR1 is KGHDR, CDR2 SFDVKD, per germline. In nucleotides, the CDR3 is TGTGCCACCAGTGACCGTAGCGGGAGGGCCCAGACCCAGTACTTC. Translating gives CATSDRSGRAQTQYF.

The J gene is TRBJ2-5, the V gene TRBV11-2; TRBD2 matches at 10 bases. The CDR3 has 16 amino acids. Trimming at V came to 3 bases and at J to 2 bases, leaving 6 bases not matched to a gene. Germline assignment: CDR1 SGHAT and CDR2 FQNNGV. This CDR3 is CASSFQAGGIQETQYF. The DNA of the CDR3 is TGTGCCAGCAGCTTTCAAGCGGGAGGGATACAAGAGACCCAGTACTTC.

This clone came up once. The chain has TRBV28 and TRBJ1-4; 10 bases map to TRBD1. J lost 8 bases, V lost 6 bases, and 12 bases had no gene match. The germline gives CDR1 MDHEN, CDR2 SYDVKM. The CDR3 has 16 residues. The CDR3 DNA is TGTGCCAGCAGAGGATCCCGGGACAGGGGAACCGAAAAACTGTTTTTT. Encoded protein: CASRGSRDRGTEKLFF.

The genes are TRBV27 and TRBJ2-5; the D gene is possibly TRBD1 (6 bases). CDR1 is MNHEY, CDR2 SMNVEV, per germline (reference sequence). This CDR3 contains 17 residues. Trimming removed 5 bases from V and 3 bases from J, with 22 bases in between. The CDR3: CASSAYSGTPKKETQYF. As DNA, the CDR3 is TGTGCCAGCAGTGCATATTCGGGGACACCCAAAAAAGAGACCCAGTACTTC.

The chain links TRBV10-3 to TRBJ2-5, with D possibly being TRBD1 (5 bases). The V end was cut by 0 bases, the J end by 2 bases, with 7 bases between. Germline V CDR1 and CDR2: ENHRY, SYGVKD. The CDR3 is 14 amino acids. CDR3 DNA: TGTGCCATCAGTGAGTCGAACAGGCAAGAGACCCAGTACTTC. It encodes CAISESNRQETQYF.

This clone is a singleton in its sample. The gene calls are TRBV5-1 and TRBJ2-4; 10 bases agree with TRBD1. The V segment lost 3 bases and the J segment 5 bases; nucleotides outside the gene matches: 5. The CDR3 runs 15 residues. From germline, CDR1 is SGHRS and CDR2 YFSETQ. CDR3 sequence reads: CASSWGDRGQNIQYF. For the CDR3, the DNA is TGCGCCAGCAGCTGGGGGGACAGGGGTCAAAACATTCAGTACTTC.

The J gene is TRBJ2-1, the V gene TRBV6-1; the match to TRBD2 covers 16 bases. The CDR3 runs 21 residues. Unmatched junction bases numbered 14, after V lost 6 bases and J lost 0 bases. Germline CDR1 reads MNHNS; CDR2 reads SASEGT. The CDR3 sequence: CASREPGLAGGRHSSYNEQFF. The CDR3 bases are TGTGCCAGCAGGGAACCGGGACTAGCGGGAGGGAGACACAGCTCCTACAATGAGCAGTTCTTC.

The genes are TRBV7-9 and TRBJ2-7, with 11 bases that match TRBD1. In germline, CDR1 is SEHNR, CDR2 FQNEAQ (reference sequence). This CDR3 spans 15 amino acids. Losses at the gene ends were 5 bases for V and 3 bases for J; bases not matched to a gene: 6. The CDR3 nucleotides read TGTGCCAGCAGCATTACGGACAGGGGGCTCTACGAGCAGTACTTC. Translation gives CASSITDRGLYEQYF.

The chain uses TRBV5-6 and TRBJ2-5, with 8 bases fitting TRBD1. Germline lookup yields CDR1 SGHDT and CDR2 YYEEEE. The CDR3 sequence is 14 residues long. J was trimmed by 5 bases and V by 4 bases; bases with no gene match: 7. This CDR3 reads CASSPAGGPETQYF. The CDR3 nucleotides read TGTGCCAGCAGCCCCGCAGGGGGCCCGGAGACCCAGTACTTC.

This clone appeared a single time. This chain connects TRBV6-2 or TRBV6-3 to TRBJ2-1; 12 bases match TRBD2. The CDR3 has 19 amino acids. J gave up 2 bases and V 2 bases, and 10 bases lay outside the gene matches. Germline loops: CDR1 MNHEY, CDR2 SVGEGT. CDR3 coding DNA: TGTGCCAGCAGTTACCGGACTAGCGGGAACTGGGGTACCTACAATGAGCAGTTCTTC. Translating it yields CASSYRTSGNWGTYNEQFF.